This entry lists 27 T cell receptor beta chains sequenced from one sample in a study of long-term antiretroviral therapy in people with HIV. Investigators performed immunoSEQ version v3.0 at survey level. This table comes from immunoSEQ multiplex PCR, and its TCRdb copy is limited to in-frame clones, with some not included. The repertoire holds 15,000 to 20,000 clones, with 70% to 90% as singletons. The input for sequencing was unsorted PBMCs, taken 0.6 years after starting antiretroviral therapy. The receptors were sampled from a woman aged 18-29 years with HIV.

The gene calls are TRBV30 and TRBJ2-5; D gene unclear. From germline, CDR1 is GTSNPN and CDR2 SVGIG (reference sequence). The CDR3 runs to 13 residues. V dropped 2 bases and J dropped 4 bases, with 11 bases sitting between them. The DNA of the CDR3 is TGTGCCTGGAGTATCCGGACGAGAGAGACCCAGTACTTC. The encoded protein is CAWSIRTRETQYF.

The J gene is TRBJ2-3, the V gene TRBV2; 8 bases match TRBD2. This CDR3 is 16 amino acids long. Trimming took 5 bases from V and 6 from J; bases not matched to a gene: 13. Germline values: CDR1 SNHLY, CDR2 FYNNEI. CDR3 region: CASSPREASGSDTQYF. CDR3 sequence (DNA): TGTGCCAGCAGTCCTAGGGAGGCGAGCGGGAGTGATACGCAGTATTTT. The complete variable domain, with remaining parts taken from reference TRBV2 and TRBJ2-3, reads EPEVTQTPSHQVTQMGQEVILRCVPISNHLYFYWYRQILGQKVEFLVSFYNNEISEKSEIFDDQFSVERPDGSNFTLKIRSTKLEDSAMYFCASSPREASGSDTQYFGPGTRLTVL.

This clone turned up a few times. The chain carries TRBV7-2 and TRBJ1-2; D gene unclear. The CDR3 sequence is 14 residues long. Germline V gene sequence: CDR1 SGHTA, CDR2 FQGNSA. V shed 1 base and J shed 4 bases, with 10 bases lying between them. CDR3 in amino acids: CASSLDRTSYGYTF. The CDR3 DNA reads as TGTGCCAGCAGCTTAGACCGGACCTCCTATGGCTACACCTTC.

V is TRBV18 and J is TRBJ1-1; perhaps TRBD1 as D (6 bases). The CDR3 consists of 16 residues. The V end lost 6 bases, the J end lost 10 bases, and 27 bases lay between the germline ends. Germline V gene data show CDR1 as KGHSH and CDR2 as LQKENI. The CDR3 sequence: CASSIRGTGFRVRAFF. CDR3 sequence (DNA): TGTGCCAGCTCCATCCGGGGAACAGGGTTTAGGGTGCGAGCTTTCTTT.

CDR3: CASSGVENTEAFF. The CDR3, as DNA: TGTGCCAGTAGTGGAGTCGAGAACACTGAAGCTTTCTTT. The chain combines TRBV19 with TRBJ1-1; D remains ambiguous. This CDR3 spans 13 amino acids. Trimming cost V 5 bases and J 1 base, with 8 bases left between them. CDR1 and CDR2 from the germline V gene are LNHDA and SQIVND (reference sequence).

The chain is built from TRBV5-1 and TRBJ2-6, with 9 nucleotides matching TRBD1. V trimming: 7 bases; J trimming: 1 base; junction bases outside the gene matches: 6. The V gene's germline CDR1 is SGHRS and CDR2 YFSETQ. This CDR3 is built from 16 residues. The CDR3 sequence is CASGDRERSGANVLTF. The CDR3 coding sequence is TGCGCCAGCGGGGACAGGGAAAGATCTGGGGCCAACGTCCTGACTTTC. Drawing the rest from reference TRBV5-1 and TRBJ2-6, the complete variable domain is KAGVTQTPRYLIKTRGQQVTLSCSPISGHRSVSWYQQTPGQGLQFLFEYFSETQRNKGNFPGRFSGRQFSNSRSEMNVSTLELGDSALYLCASGDRERSGANVLTFGAGSRLTVL.

V and J are TRBV11-2 and TRBJ1-1; TRBD1 might be the D (5 bases). This CDR3 is 14 amino acids long. The V gene's germline CDR1 is SGHAT and CDR2 FQNNGV. Trimming took 1 base from V and 8 from J, leaving 14 bases between them. The CDR3 protein is CASSLGGPVTEAFF. The CDR3 DNA sequence: TGTGCCAGCAGCTTAGGGGGCCCAGTCACCGAAGCTTTCTTT.

In its sample, this clone was seen a few times. V and J are TRBV5-5 and TRBJ1-4; 9 bases align to TRBD1. The germline CDR1 and CDR2 sequences are SGHKS and YYEKEE (reference sequence). The CDR3 has 16 amino acids. V was pared by 5 bases and J by 3 bases, with 8 bases of the junction left unmatched. The CDR3 bases are TGTGCCAGCAGGGCGGGACAGGGTGCGGCTAATGAAAAACTGTTTTTT. This encodes CASRAGQGAANEKLFF.

This chain links TRBV7-3 with TRBJ2-1; the D is unclear. Trimming removed 6 bases from V and 0 bases from J, with 6 bases in between. The CDR3 extends over 13 amino acids. CDR1 SGHTA and CDR2 FQGTGA come from the germline V gene. DNA for the CDR3: TGTGCCAGCAGTCTTATCTCCTACAATGAGCAGTTCTTC. The encoded protein is CASSLISYNEQFF.

The rearrangement uses TRBV7-9 and TRBJ2-1; D could derive from TRBD1 or TRBD2 (5 bases each). Per germline, CDR1 SEHNR and CDR2 FQNEAQ (reference sequence). Trimming removed 5 bases at V and 10 bases at J, with 15 bases between. The CDR3 runs 13 residues. The CDR3 nucleotides are TGTGCCAGCAGCGTTTCAGGGACGGGCGAGCAGTTCTTC. Its protein product is CASSVSGTGEQFF.

This clone appeared a few times. The genes are TRBV14 and TRBJ1-2, with D possibly TRBD1 on 5 matching bases. CDR1 is SGHDN and CDR2 is FVKESK in the germline V gene. The CDR3 loop spans 14 amino acids. Trimming stripped 3 bases from V and 7 bases from J, with 15 bases between. Here the CDR3 DNA reads TGTGCCAGCAGCCAGGCCCCCTGGGGGATTGGCTACACCTTC. It encodes CASSQAPWGIGYTF.

The chain is built from TRBV6-5 and TRBJ2-7, with D maybe TRBD1 (6 bases). The germline gives CDR1 MNHEY, CDR2 SVGAGI. V lost 3 bases to trimming and J lost 1 base, with 13 bases between them. The CDR3 is 15 residues long. CDR3 DNA: TGTGCCAGCAGTTATGTCCCTGGACAGTCCTACGAGCAGTACTTC. This encodes CASSYVPGQSYEQYF.

The gene calls are TRBV6-1 and TRBJ2-2; 8 nucleotides line up with TRBD1. This CDR3 is built from 15 residues. The J segment lost 4 bases and the V segment lost 6 bases, leaving 7 bases of the junction unmatched. Germline V lookup: CDR1 MNHNS, CDR2 SASEGT. Here the CDR3 reads CASSPQGAGTGELFF. CDR3 DNA sequence: TGTGCCAGCAGCCCTCAGGGGGCAGGCACCGGGGAGCTGTTTTTT.

Concerning this clone itself: Additional DNA sequences in this sample encode the identical CDR3. This chain uses TRBV18 with TRBJ2-7; a possible D gene is TRBD1 (5 bases). The CDR3 length is 15 residues. Trimming stripped 0 bases from V and 2 bases from J, with 11 bases between. Germline values: CDR1 KGHSH, CDR2 LQKENI. CDR3 bases: TGTGCCAGCTCACCACCCGGGCAGGGCGCCTACGAGCAGTACTTC. Its protein is CASSPPGQGAYEQYF.

The chain couples TRBV5-1 to TRBJ1-2; D remains unclear. The germline V gene has CDR1 SGHRS and CDR2 YFSETQ. CDR3 size: 11 residues. Deletions cut 0 bases from V and 7 bases from J, with 4 bases between. This chain's CDR3 is CASSLAGGYTF. For the CDR3, the DNA is TGCGCCAGCAGCTTGGCAGGTGGCTACACCTTC.

The rearrangement uses TRBV2 and TRBJ2-2; maybe TRBD2 (5 bases). The V gene lost 3 bases and the J gene lost 4 bases, with 6 bases spanning the gap. From germline, CDR1 is SNHLY and CDR2 FYNNEI. This CDR3 is 13 amino acids long. The DNA for the CDR3 is TGTGCCAGCAGTGAGAGGGTCACCGGGGAGCTGTTTTTT. The encoded protein is CASSERVTGELFF.

The J gene is TRBJ2-7, the V gene TRBV18; D is perhaps TRBD2 (5 bases). Trimming pared 2 bases from V and 5 bases from J, leaving 13 bases between. Germline CDR1 and CDR2: KGHSH and LQKENI. The CDR3 spans 14 residues. The CDR3 protein is CASSPSLRADEQYF. The CDR3 coding sequence is TGTGCCAGCTCACCATCGCTGAGGGCCGACGAGCAGTACTTC.

The genes are TRBV7-9 and TRBJ2-3; the match to TRBD1 covers 8 bases. The CDR3 loop spans 16 amino acids. The germline CDR1 and CDR2 sequences are SEHNR and FQNEAQ (reference sequence). Losses at the gene ends were 2 bases for V and 4 bases for J; bases not matched to a gene: 8. The CDR3 DNA follows: TGTGCCAGCAGCTTATGGGCAGGGGGCCTCTCAGATACGCAGTATTTT. Its protein product is CASSLWAGGLSDTQYF.

The CDR3 DNA reads TGTGCCAGCAGCTCCACAGGGTGGGGTGGCTACACCTTC. It specifies CASSSTGWGGYTF. The rearrangement links TRBV9 to TRBJ1-2; possible D gene TRBD1, 6 bases. The CDR3 runs 13 residues. V was trimmed by 4 bases and J by 7 bases, leaving 14 bases between them. Looked up from germline, CDR1 is SGDLS and CDR2 is YYNGEE. Variable domain in full (rest from reference TRBV9 and TRBJ1-2): DSGVTQTPKHLITATGQRVTLRCSPRSGDLSVYWYQQSLDQGLQFLIQYYNGEERAKGNILERFSAQQFPDLHSELNLSSLELGDSALYFCASSSTGWGGYTFGSGTRLTVV.

The chain recombines TRBV7-2 with TRBJ1-4, with no clear D. The CDR3 covers 15 residues. Trimming stripped 2 bases from V and 7 bases from J, with 14 bases between. Germline CDR1 and CDR2: SGHTA and FQGNSA. This chain's CDR3 is CASSLNVGRSEKLFF. CDR3 coding DNA: TGTGCCAGCAGCTTAAATGTAGGGCGGTCTGAAAAACTGTTTTTT.

The chain joins TRBV5-6 to TRBJ1-1, with D possibly being TRBD1 (5 bases). Trimming shortened V by 3 bases and J by 8 bases, and 8 bases separated the two germline ends. Germline V lookup: CDR1 SGHDT, CDR2 YYEEEE. The CDR3 is 11 amino acids. CDR3 region: CASSSYREAFF. The CDR3, as DNA: TGTGCCAGCAGCTCCTACAGGGAAGCTTTCTTT.

The chain has TRBV9 and TRBJ2-2; D ambiguous. Germline lookup yields CDR1 SGDLS and CDR2 YYNGEE. The germline V and J ends were trimmed by 0 bases and 4 bases, with 10 bases remaining between them. This CDR3 is built from 15 residues. CDR3 DNA: TGTGCCAGCAGCGTAGAGTCTGGGCGCACCGGGGAGCTGTTTTTT. This gives the protein CASSVESGRTGELFF.

This chain uses TRBV29-1 with TRBJ2-1; TRBD2 agrees at 7 bases. The CDR3 length is 15 residues. The ends lost 4 bases at V and 2 bases at J; junction bases unmatched: 8. CDR1 SQVTM and CDR2 ANQGSEA come from the germline V gene. DNA of the CDR3: TGCAGCGTTGCAGCTTTACTAGCGACCTACAATGAGCAGTTCTTC. Translated, it gives CSVAALLATYNEQFF.

The genes are TRBV6-5 and TRBJ1-3, with TRBD1 identical over 8 bases. This CDR3 is 14 amino acids long. Germline V lookup: CDR1 MNHEY, CDR2 SVGAGI. The trim removed 8 bases at V and 8 bases at J, leaving 11 bases unmatched. CDR3 sequence (DNA): TGTGCCAGCGACGGGTCAGGGGGCGCGGACACCATATATTTT. Amino acids: CASDGSGGADTIYF.

The gene calls are TRBV5-5 and TRBJ1-1; D gene unclear. The CDR3 is made up of 12 amino acids. Germline CDR1 SGHKS, CDR2 YYEKEE (reference sequence). V was clipped by 6 bases and J by 2 bases, with 8 bases between them. The CDR3 protein is CASTPLNTEAFF. For the CDR3, the DNA is TGTGCCAGCACCCCCTTAAACACTGAAGCTTTCTTT.

The chain is built from TRBV28 and TRBJ1-2; no firm D call. CDR1 is MDHEN, CDR2 SYDVKM, per germline. V lost 6 bases, J lost 5 bases, and 10 bases lay in between. This CDR3 spans 12 amino acids. The CDR3, as DNA: TGTGCCAGCAGATTGTGGGGATATGGCTACACCTTC. The encoded protein is CASRLWGYGYTF.

This chain connects TRBV10-1 to TRBJ2-3; D unclear. Germline CDR1 reads WNHNN; CDR2 reads SYGVQD (reference sequence). Trimming cost V 3 bases and J 3 bases, with 7 bases left between them. This CDR3 has 13 amino acids. The CDR3 nucleotides read TGCGCCAGCAGTGAATCTGGTACAGATACGCAGTATTTT. It codes for CASSESGTDTQYF.